The 25 T cell receptor beta chains below were found in one sample sequenced in a study of cytomegalovirus exposure and HLA in healthy donors. It was with 60 Vbeta and 13 Jbeta primers that the PCR ran. Using immunoSEQ multiplex PCR, the repertoire was profiled, and TCRdb retains in-frame clones only, with some absent. The repertoire holds 95,000 to 150,000 clones, with approximately 76% as singletons. Material: PBMCs. These receptors originate from a man in his 60s in good health and CMV-seropositive.

This chain links TRBV7-8 with TRBJ2-7, with D uncertain. This CDR3 contains 15 residues. Germline V CDR1 and CDR2: SGHVS, FQNEAQ. The V and J ends lost 4 bases and 0 bases respectively, with 13 bases between them. This CDR3 reads CASSSLSGGSYEQYF. The CDR3 DNA sequence: TGTGCCAGCAGCTCCCTCTCAGGTGGCTCCTACGAGCAGTACTTC.

The chain links TRBV5-1 to TRBJ1-1; no clear D. The germline gives CDR1 SGHRS, CDR2 YFSETQ. This CDR3 has 15 residues. Deletions cut 3 bases from V and 0 bases from J, with 12 bases between. In DNA form, the CDR3 reads TGCGCCAGCAGCTGGGAGACGAGTTTGAACACTGAAGCTTTCTTT. Its protein is CASSWETSLNTEAFF. Using reference TRBV5-1 and TRBJ1-1 for the parts outside the CDR3, the full variable domain is KAGVTQTPRYLIKTRGQQVTLSCSPISGHRSVSWYQQTPGQGLQFLFEYFSETQRNKGNFPGRFSGRQFSNSRSEMNVSTLELGDSALYLCASSWETSLNTEAFFGQGTRLTVV.

The genes are TRBV7-9 and TRBJ2-6; D possibly corresponds to TRBD2 (5 bases). The CDR3 has 14 amino acids. V was shortened by 5 bases and J by 4 bases, with 9 bases between the two germline ends. Germline lookup yields CDR1 SEHNR and CDR2 FQNEAQ (reference sequence). CDR3 loop: CASSRGAGANVLTF. The CDR3 coding sequence is TGTGCCAGCAGCCGGGGAGCCGGGGCCAACGTCCTGACTTTC.

This chain uses TRBV9 with TRBJ1-1; 8 bases agree with TRBD1. With V trimmed by 4 bases and J by 5 bases, 7 bases remained unmatched. Germline V gene data show CDR1 as SGDLS and CDR2 as YYNGEE. The CDR3 length is 14 residues. CDR3 region: CASSSQGGGTEAFF. The CDR3 DNA is TGTGCCAGCAGCTCACAGGGGGGAGGTACTGAAGCTTTCTTT.

This clone turned up a few times. V is TRBV2 and J is TRBJ1-1; D remains unclear. This CDR3 spans 13 amino acids. V was cut by 10 bases and J by 2 bases, with 14 bases left in between. Germline assignment: CDR1 SNHLY and CDR2 FYNNEI. The CDR3 DNA follows: TGTGCCACTAAGGGAGCCGCTAACACTGAAGCTTTCTTT. Its translation is CATKGAANTEAFF.

This clone was picked up one time. V usage is TRBV5-1 and J usage is TRBJ1-1; possible D gene TRBD1, 6 bases. CDR1 is SGHRS, CDR2 YFSETQ, per germline. Between the trimmed V and J ends, which lost 0 bases and 1 base, there was a span of 13 bases. This CDR3 comprises 16 residues. CDR3 nucleotides: TGCGCCAGCAGCTTGGTTGTGGGCAGGGGGAACACTGAAGCTTTCTTT. This codes for CASSLVVGRGNTEAFF.

The J gene is TRBJ2-3, the V gene TRBV7-6; D perhaps matches TRBD2 (6 bases). The CDR3 is 16 amino acids. Germline CDR1 is SGHVS and CDR2 is FNYEAQ. V lost 5 bases to trimming and J lost 4 bases, with 19 bases between them. CDR3 DNA sequence: TGTGCCAGCAGCCTGGGTGGCCAAGGGAGGTCAGATACGCAGTATTTT. Its protein product is CASSLGGQGRSDTQYF. Full variable domain (missing parts from reference TRBV7-6 and TRBJ2-3): GAGVSQSPRYKVTKRGQDVALRCDPISGHVSLYWYRQALGQGPEFLTYFNYEAQQDKSGLPNDRFSAERPEGSISTLTIQRTEQRDSAMYRCASSLGGQGRSDTQYFGPGTRLTVL.

This sequence joins TRBV6-5 and TRBJ1-2; 7 nucleotides match TRBD1. CDR3 length: 14 residues. J was trimmed by 7 bases and V by 0 bases; bases with no gene match: 5. The germline V gene encodes CDR1 MNHEY and CDR2 SVGAGI. The CDR3 DNA reads TGTGCCAGCAGTTACTCTATAAGGGACAGTGGCTACACCTTC. Protein: CASSYSIRDSGYTF.

The rearrangement uses TRBV5-6 and TRBJ2-3; 7 bases are shared with TRBD1. Per germline, CDR1 SGHDT and CDR2 YYEEEE. This CDR3 has 15 amino acids. V was clipped by 4 bases and J by 3 bases; unmatched bases: 8. DNA for the CDR3: TGTGCCAGCAGCCCAGGGGGTGGTAGAACAGATACGCAGTATTTT. Encoded protein: CASSPGGGRTDTQYF.

This chain connects TRBV30 to TRBJ2-5, with D possibly TRBD2 on 6 matching bases. Germline assignment: CDR1 GTSNPN and CDR2 SVGIG (reference sequence). Trimming stripped 7 bases from V and 2 bases from J, with 8 bases between. The CDR3 has 11 residues. CDR3 amino acids: CAYRGQETQYF. The CDR3 nucleotides read TGTGCCTATCGGGGGCAAGAGACCCAGTACTTC.

The chain has TRBV5-1 and TRBJ2-3; no firm D call. Trimming pared 4 bases from V and 5 bases from J, leaving 8 bases between. This CDR3 is built from 12 residues. The germline CDR1 and CDR2 sequences are SGHRS and YFSETQ. The CDR3 DNA follows: TGCGCCAGCAGCCTTCCGGGAGATACGCAGTATTTT. This codes for CASSLPGDTQYF.

The chain combines TRBV19 with TRBJ2-5, with 16 nucleotides matching TRBD2. This CDR3 contains 16 residues. V dropped 5 bases and J dropped 5; count of bases not matched to a gene: 5. Germline V gene lookup returns CDR1 LNHDA and CDR2 SQIVND (reference sequence). CDR3 residues: CASSPGLAGGPETQYF. The CDR3, as DNA: TGTGCCAGTAGTCCGGGACTAGCGGGGGGGCCGGAGACCCAGTACTTC.

The V and J genes are TRBV14 and TRBJ2-7; tentatively, D is TRBD1 (8 bases). This CDR3 region has 16 residues. V was pared by 1 base and J by 4 bases, with 17 bases between. Germline V gene sequence: CDR1 SGHDN, CDR2 FVKESK. The DNA of the CDR3 is TGTGCCAGCAGCCAAGCGCGTGGACAGGGAGGGTACGAGCAGTACTTC. Protein product: CASSQARGQGGYEQYF. Complete variable domain (other parts from reference TRBV14 and TRBJ2-7): EAGVTQFPSHSVIEKGQTVTLRCDPISGHDNLYWYRRVMGKEIKFLLHFVKESKQDESGMPNNRFLAERTGGTYSTLKVQPAELEDSGVYFCASSQARGQGGYEQYFGPGTRLTVT.

The rearrangement joins TRBV14 to TRBJ1-1; 12 bases map to TRBD1. The CDR3 contains 18 residues. CDR1 is SGHDN, CDR2 FVKESK, per germline. Unmatched junction bases numbered 9, after V lost 0 bases and J lost 4 bases. CDR3 amino acids: CASSQDLPGQGAGTEAFF. CDR3 nucleotides: TGTGCCAGCAGCCAAGACCTGCCGGGACAGGGGGCGGGCACTGAAGCTTTCTTT. Variable domain in full (rest from reference TRBV14 and TRBJ1-1): EAGVTQFPSHSVIEKGQTVTLRCDPISGHDNLYWYRRVMGKEIKFLLHFVKESKQDESGMPNNRFLAERTGGTYSTLKVQPAELEDSGVYFCASSQDLPGQGAGTEAFFGQGTRLTVV.

V gene TRBV28 combines with J gene TRBJ2-4; 7 nucleotides line up with TRBD1. Germline CDR1 MDHEN, CDR2 SYDVKM. The CDR3 loop spans 14 amino acids. Trimming at V came to 3 bases and at J to 5 bases, leaving 4 bases not matched to a gene. CDR3 nucleotides: TGTGCCAGCAGTTTCCCCGGGACAGAAAACATTCAGTACTTC. Protein: CASSFPGTENIQYF.

The chain recombines TRBV5-4 with TRBJ2-1, with 9 bases lining up with TRBD2. Germline V gene lookup returns CDR1 SGHNT and CDR2 YYREEE (reference sequence). The CDR3 runs to 14 residues. V was pared by 5 bases and J by 6 bases, with 6 bases of the junction left unmatched. The CDR3: CASRQGLAGNEQFF. The CDR3 DNA follows: TGTGCCAGCAGACAGGGACTAGCTGGCAATGAGCAGTTCTTC.

The V call is TRBV30, the J call TRBJ2-4, with TRBD2 matching 7 bases. In germline, CDR1 is GTSNPN, CDR2 SVGIG (reference sequence). V trimming: 4 bases; J trimming: 7 bases; junction bases outside the gene matches: 7. The CDR3 runs 13 residues. The CDR3 loop is CAWTQLGGNIQYF. The CDR3 nucleotides read TGTGCCTGGACCCAGCTGGGGGGGAACATTCAGTACTTC.

V usage is TRBV5-1 and J usage is TRBJ2-2; tentative D call: TRBD1 (6 bases). This CDR3 is 14 amino acids long. V shed 4 bases and J shed 6 bases, with 13 bases lying between them. Germline V gene sequence: CDR1 SGHRS, CDR2 YFSETQ. The DNA for the CDR3 is TGCGCCAGCAGCCCCTCAGGGGTGGCCGGGGAGCTGTTTTTT. Protein: CASSPSGVAGELFF.

The chain recombines TRBV28 with TRBJ1-5; 9 bases line up with TRBD1. The CDR3 spans 16 residues. Trimming took 6 bases from V and 1 from J; bases not matched to a gene: 7. Per germline, CDR1 MDHEN and CDR2 SYDVKM. This CDR3 is CASSQGGQGSNQPQHF. In nucleotides, the CDR3 is TGTGCCAGCAGCCAGGGGGGACAGGGAAGCAATCAGCCCCAGCATTTT.

Only a few counts were recorded for this clone. This rearrangement joins TRBV13 to TRBJ2-6; D is ambiguous. Germline V gene data show CDR1 as PRHDT and CDR2 as FYEKMQ (reference sequence). The CDR3 totals 13 residues. The germline V and J ends were trimmed by 5 bases and 0 bases, with 2 bases remaining between them. In nucleotides, the CDR3 is TGTGCCAGCAGCCGCTCTGGGGCCAACGTCCTGACTTTC. Translated, it gives CASSRSGANVLTF.

V usage is TRBV11-3 and J usage is TRBJ2-2, with TRBD1 as a possible D gene (5 bases). Deletions cut 5 bases from V and 5 bases from J, with 6 bases between. Looked up from germline, CDR1 is SGHNT and CDR2 is YENEEA. The length of the CDR3 is 12 residues. CDR3 sequence: CASSPGTGELFF. In DNA, the CDR3 is TGTGCCAGCAGCCCAGGGACCGGGGAGCTGTTTTTT.

The CDR3 here is CASSRTGYDTQYF. The DNA for the CDR3 is TGCGCCAGCAGCAGGACAGGCTACGATACGCAGTATTTT. The rearrangement links TRBV5-1 to TRBJ2-3, with TRBD1 identical over 7 bases. The CDR3 totals 13 residues. Trimming removed 4 bases from V and 6 bases from J; junction bases left unmatched: 5. CDR1 is SGHRS and CDR2 is YFSETQ in the germline V gene.

V gene TRBV15 combines with J gene TRBJ2-1; D uncertain. This CDR3 contains 14 residues. V lost 2 bases, J lost 1 base, and 6 bases lay in between. Germline loops: CDR1 LNHNV, CDR2 YYDKDF (reference sequence). The CDR3 nucleotides read TGTGCCACCAGCAGAACAGATTCCTACAATGAGCAGTTCTTC. Amino acid sequence: CATSRTDSYNEQFF.

This chain uses TRBV10-1 with TRBJ2-3, with D unclear. Germline CDR1 is WNHNN and CDR2 is SYGVQD (reference sequence). The CDR3 sequence is 15 residues long. Trimming took 6 bases from V and 2 from J, leaving 15 bases between them. In DNA, the CDR3 is TGCGCCAGCAGCCATTCAACAGTGGACACAGATACGCAGTATTTT. Its translation: CASSHSTVDTDTQYF.

This clone was seen more than once but under ten times. The chain links TRBV28 to TRBJ2-1, with D possibly matching TRBD1 (6 bases). The V end was cut by 6 bases, the J end by 15 bases, with 15 bases between. CDR1 is MDHEN, CDR2 SYDVKM, per germline. The CDR3 totals 11 residues. CDR3 residues: CASSKDSLGFF. Written as DNA, the CDR3 is TGTGCCAGCAGCAAGGACAGCCTCGGGTTCTTC.